This TCR beta chain was recovered during a study of cytomegalovirus exposure and HLA in healthy donors. The study, taken as a whole, reports: TCR beta sequences reportedly predicted the HLA-A and HLA-B alleles of most subjects accurately. In a later analysis, V- and J-gene trimming of beta chains associated with a DCLRE1C missense variant, replicated independently. Looking again later, the authors saw that most CMV-associated TCR beta chains seemed HLA-restricted. Diagnosis of cytomegalovirus status made by the classifier reportedly showed high specificity and sensitivity.

The study ran its PCR with 60 Vbeta and 13 Jbeta primers. Clones were read by immunoSEQ multiplex PCR, and TCRdb kept only the in-frame ones, dropping some. Of roughly 34,000 clones detected, more than 65% appear once; the ten largest clones hold 3.6%. Worth noting for this clone: Its antigen is still unknown.

This clonotype originated in a woman under 30 in good health and CMV-seronegative. The specimen was PBMCs.

As DNA, the CDR3 is TGTGCCATTTCGGGACAGGGGAAGTCCCCCCAAGAGACCCAGTACTTC. Its translation: CAISGQGKSPQETQYF. The J gene is TRBJ2-5, the V gene TRBV10-3, with TRBD1 identical over 10 bases. The CDR3 covers 16 residues. Germline V gene data show CDR1 as ENHRY and CDR2 as SYGVKD. Losses at the gene ends were 9 bases for V and 1 base for J; bases not matched to a gene: 11.